Shown below are 13 T cell receptor beta chains from a single sample sequenced in a study of shared clonotypes between healthy human individuals. Profiled with immunoSEQ multiplex PCR; TCRdb holds only in-frame clones, not every one. The sample includes under 750,000 clones, approximately 72% of them seen just once. The sample consisted of memory CD4+ T cells sorted from blood. The subset here: CD45RA-negative fraction. Source of these receptors: a young woman in good health.

The chain uses TRBV4-1 and TRBJ1-4; 8 bases line up with TRBD1. The trim removed 2 bases at V and 4 bases at J, leaving 3 bases unmatched. Germline assignment: CDR1 MGHRA and CDR2 YSYEKL. CDR3 length: 15 amino acids. CDR3 DNA: TGCGCCAGCAGCCAACAGGGGGCCATTAATGAAAAACTGTTTTTT. This encodes CASSQQGAINEKLFF.

The chain links TRBV15 to TRBJ2-1; 7 positions agree with TRBD1. Trimming removed 0 bases from V and 7 bases from J; junction bases left unmatched: 3. The CDR3 spans 14 residues. CDR1 and CDR2 (germline): LNHNV, YYDKDF (reference sequence). CDR3 region: CATSRDGTVNEQFF. The CDR3 region has the DNA TGTGCCACCAGCAGAGATGGGACAGTTAATGAGCAGTTCTTC.

The V and J genes are TRBV4-1 and TRBJ1-1, with D unclear. The CDR3 consists of 17 residues. Trimming shortened V by 1 base and J by 1 base, and 16 bases separated the two germline ends. CDR1 and CDR2 from the germline V gene are MGHRA and YSYEKL. The CDR3, as DNA: TGCGCCAGCAGCCAAGGGCCGTTGAGCCAGAAGAACACTGAAGCTTTCTTT. Protein sequence: CASSQGPLSQKNTEAFF.

The rearrangement joins TRBV5-1 to TRBJ2-2, with TRBD2 matching over 7 bases. The V gene end was trimmed by 0 bases and the J gene end by 5 bases; junction bases not matched to a gene: 10. Germline-derived CDR1 and CDR2 are SGHRS and YFSETQ. The CDR3 consists of 17 residues. CDR3 sequence (DNA): TGCGCCAGCAGCTTGGCAAGCGGGACCCTCGTAACCGGGGAGCTGTTTTTT. As protein: CASSLASGTLVTGELFF.

This clone was recorded once. The V gene is TRBV6-5, the J gene TRBJ2-7; D is ambiguous. The V and J ends lost 7 bases and 2 bases respectively, with 12 bases between them. The CDR3 consists of 13 residues. CDR1 is MNHEY, CDR2 SVGAGI, per germline. CDR3 protein: CASKRSGTYEQYF. The DNA of the CDR3 is TGTGCCAGCAAACGAAGTGGAACCTACGAGCAGTACTTC.

J is TRBJ2-2 and V is TRBV5-4, with D hard to call. Trimming removed 2 bases at V and 5 bases at J, with 7 bases between. This CDR3 region has 13 residues. CDR1 SGHNT and CDR2 YYREEE come from the germline V gene (reference sequence). The CDR3 is CASSFWSTGELFF. CDR3 in DNA: TGTGCCAGCAGCTTTTGGAGTACCGGGGAGCTGTTTTTT.

This clone has a handful of counts. The chain joins TRBV7-9 to TRBJ1-1; TRBD1 is a possible D gene (6 bases). Trimming cost V 5 bases and J 11 bases, with 21 bases left between them. The CDR3 sequence is 14 residues long. Looked up from germline, CDR1 is SEHNR and CDR2 is FQNEAQ (reference sequence). The CDR3 bases are TGTGCCAGCAGCGCACAGGGTATAACTGATCAGGCTTTCTTT. It encodes CASSAQGITDQAFF. The entire variable domain, with the rest obtained from reference TRBV7-9 and TRBJ1-1, is as follows: DTGVSQNPRHKITKRGQNVTFRCDPISEHNRLYWYRQTLGQGPEFLTYFQNEAQLEKSRLLSDRFSAERPKGSFSTLEIQRTEQGDSAMYLCASSAQGITDQAFFGQGTRLTVV.

This chain links TRBV5-4 with TRBJ2-3, with D unresolved. Looked up from germline, CDR1 is SGHNT and CDR2 is YYREEE (reference sequence). V gave up 0 bases and J gave up 0 bases, with 11 bases separating them. CDR3 size: 16 residues. The CDR3 loop is CASSLDLPASTDTQYF. The CDR3 DNA reads as TGTGCCAGCAGCTTGGATCTTCCAGCTAGCACAGATACGCAGTATTTT.

The chain employs TRBV7-9 and TRBJ2-7; D call uncertain. This CDR3 contains 14 residues. Germline V gene sequence: CDR1 SEHNR, CDR2 FQNEAQ (reference sequence). V gave up 2 bases and J gave up 2 bases, with 10 bases separating them. The CDR3 DNA reads TGTGCCAGCAGCTTAAGTAGGCCGCCCTACGAGCAGTACTTC. Protein sequence: CASSLSRPPYEQYF. The variable domain in full, completed from reference TRBV7-9 and TRBJ2-7, reads DTGVSQNPRHKITKRGQNVTFRCDPISEHNRLYWYRQTLGQGPEFLTYFQNEAQLEKSRLLSDRFSAERPKGSFSTLEIQRTEQGDSAMYLCASSLSRPPYEQYFGPGTRLTVT.

The chain joins TRBV5-1 to TRBJ1-2; unclear D gene. The CDR3 consists of 18 residues. Trimming shortened V by 4 bases and J by 2 bases, and 24 bases separated the two germline ends. CDR1 and CDR2 from the germline V gene are SGHRS and YFSETQ. CDR3 in amino acids: CASSPRVGSQLSNYGYTF. In nucleotides, the CDR3 is TGCGCCAGCAGCCCAAGGGTGGGCAGCCAACTTTCAAACTATGGCTACACCTTC.

The chain has TRBV5-5 and TRBJ2-5, with D maybe TRBD1 (6 bases). The germline V gene has CDR1 SGHKS and CDR2 YYEKEE (reference sequence). This CDR3 has 13 residues. V lost 4 bases and J 5 bases, leaving 12 bases between the germline ends. The CDR3 DNA follows: TGTGCCAGCAGCATGTGGACAGAGGAGACCCAGTACTTC. Amino acids: CASSMWTEETQYF.

V gene TRBV6-4 combines with J gene TRBJ1-1; D unresolved. CDR1 and CDR2 (germline): MRHNA, SNTAGT. Trimming pared 5 bases from V and 11 bases from J, leaving 18 bases between. CDR3 length: 13 amino acids. CDR3 loop: CASSQQTSGPAFF. The CDR3 bases are TGTGCCAGCAGTCAACAAACCTCGGGCCCCGCTTTCTTT.

The rearrangement joins TRBV7-2 to TRBJ2-2; D is ambiguous. The CDR3 has 12 amino acids. Germline V CDR1 and CDR2: SGHTA, FQGNSA. With 5 bases removed from V and 5 bases from J, the gap between germline ends came to 6 bases. The CDR3: CASSLQTGELFF. The CDR3 region has the DNA TGTGCCAGCAGCCTCCAAACCGGGGAGCTGTTTTTT.